Listed here are 28 T cell receptor beta chains from one sample, sequenced in a study of CD8+CD57+ T cells in acquired aplastic anemia. Genomic DNA, the template, was used for profiling of the TCR beta VDJ and CDR3. TCRdb processed the reads anew with MiXCR; each CDR3 protein has one entry. The data hold fewer than 200,000 distinct CDR3 sequences, with 48% observed a single time. Whoever was chosen for sequencing had shown CD8+CD57+ cell expansion by flow cytometry. The specimen sequenced was sorted CD4+, CD8+, or CD8+CD57+ T cells (not recorded which) from PBMCs. The source is a human donor with aplastic anemia.

Regarding this clonotype: Likely a read error: the CDR3 ends without its conserved phenylalanine or tryptophan. The CDR3: CASSVGQTAYEQYL. CDR3 nucleotide sequence: TGTGCCAGCAGCGTAGGACAGACCGCCTACGAGCAGTACCTC. The genes are TRBV9 and TRBJ2-7, with a tentative D call TRBD1 (5 bases). Germline assignment: CDR1 SGDLS and CDR2 YYNGEE. The CDR3 covers 14 residues. V was shortened by 0 bases and J by 2 bases, with 9 bases between the two germline ends.

The chain carries TRBV20-1 and TRBJ2-3; 11 bases align to TRBD2. The CDR3 is 13 residues long. J lost 6 bases, V lost 5 bases, and 4 bases had no gene match. Germline values: CDR1 DFQATT, CDR2 SNEGSKA (reference sequence). The CDR3 region is CSARTSGSDTQYF. The CDR3 nucleotides read TGCAGTGCTCGGACTAGCGGGTCTGATACGCAGTATTTT.

The gene calls are TRBV15 and TRBJ1-2; D gene ambiguous. The CDR3 totals 14 residues. Germline-derived CDR1 and CDR2 are LNHNV and YYDKDF (reference sequence). Deletions cut 3 bases from V and 3 bases from J, with 11 bases between. Here the CDR3 reads CATSRSGDYYGYTF. Here the CDR3 DNA reads TGTGCCACCAGCAGGTCCGGGGATTACTATGGCTACACCTTC.

This clonotype was found many times. The chain couples TRBV5-1 to TRBJ1-1, with 10 bases that match TRBD1. CDR1 is SGHRS and CDR2 is YFSETQ in the germline V gene. CDR3 size: 14 residues. Unmatched junction bases numbered 3, after V lost 3 bases and J lost 4 bases. DNA of the CDR3: TGCGCCAGCAGCTCGTGGACAGGGGGCACTGAAGCTTTCTTT. Translating gives CASSSWTGGTEAFF.

This clonotype was seen ten or more times. The rearrangement uses TRBV15 and TRBJ1-3; D gene unclear. The V end lost 0 bases, the J end lost 5 bases, and 5 bases lay between the germline ends. The germline V gene has CDR1 LNHNV and CDR2 YYDKDF (reference sequence). This CDR3 is 13 amino acids long. CDR3: CATSRDSRNTIYF. CDR3 coding DNA: TGTGCCACCAGCAGAGATAGTCGAAACACCATATATTTT.

The chain carries TRBV19 and TRBJ1-4, with D possibly TRBD1 on 5 matching bases. V was trimmed by 5 bases and J by 1 base, leaving 20 bases between them. This CDR3 is built from 18 residues. Germline assignment: CDR1 LNHDA and CDR2 SQIVND (reference sequence). The CDR3 coding sequence is TGTGCCAGTAGTGCGACCGGGGCGCGAGGTTTAACTAATGAAAAACTGTTTTTT. Its protein is CASSATGARGLTNEKLFF.

This clonotype was seen ten or more times. This chain connects TRBV29-1 to TRBJ2-2; tentatively, D is TRBD2 (7 bases). Trimming removed 8 bases at V and 7 bases at J, with 23 bases between. CDR1 SQVTM and CDR2 ANQGSEA come from the germline V gene. This CDR3 spans 15 amino acids. CDR3 protein: CSTRGKGGGGGELFF. The CDR3 nucleotides are TGCAGCACGCGAGGCAAAGGAGGGGGGGGCGGGGAGCTGTTTTTT.

This clonotype was counted at least ten times. CDR3 loop: CASTSVGTGYGYTF. The DNA for the CDR3 is TGTGCCAGCACCTCTGTAGGGACAGGTTATGGCTACACCTTC. This sequence joins TRBV6-5 and TRBJ1-2; 8 bases are shared with TRBD1. V lost 7 bases to trimming and J lost 5 bases; unmatched junction nucleotides: 9. This CDR3 is built from 14 residues. Germline lookup yields CDR1 MNHEY and CDR2 SVGAGI.

At least ten counts were recorded for this clonotype. V gene TRBV27 combines with J gene TRBJ1-6; D may be TRBD1 (5 bases). The V gene's germline CDR1 is MNHEY and CDR2 SMNVEV (reference sequence). Trimming stripped 10 bases from V and 7 bases from J, with 14 bases between. The CDR3 is 13 amino acids. The CDR3 loop reads CATRLGGNSPLHF. CDR3 nucleotides: TGTGCCACCAGACTTGGGGGGAATTCACCCCTCCACTTT.

This clonotype was observed many times. The J gene is TRBJ2-5, the V gene TRBV15; D ambiguous. The CDR3 is 13 amino acids. V was clipped by 0 bases and J by 5 bases, with 7 bases between them. From germline, CDR1 is LNHNV and CDR2 YYDKDF (reference sequence). For the CDR3, the DNA is TGTGCCACCAGCAGAGACTTCCGGGAGACCCAGTACTTC. This codes for CATSRDFRETQYF.

The chain uses TRBV20-1 and TRBJ1-5; 8 bases are shared with TRBD1. Germline V gene lookup returns CDR1 DFQATT and CDR2 SNEGSKA (reference sequence). J lost 1 base, V lost 5 bases, and 10 bases had no gene match. The CDR3 sequence is 16 residues long. CDR3 residues: CSARSSGGLSNQPQHF. CDR3 coding DNA: TGCAGTGCTCGGTCCTCAGGGGGCCTGAGCAATCAGCCCCAGCATTTT.

The chain employs TRBV11-2 and TRBJ2-4; D might be TRBD2 (5 bases). CDR1 and CDR2 (germline): SGHAT, FQNNGV. The CDR3 has 16 amino acids. V was clipped by 8 bases and J by 3 bases, with 20 bases between them. The CDR3 sequence: CASRSGIGFVKNIQYF. The CDR3 coding sequence is TGTGCCAGCCGGTCGGGGATAGGGTTTGTCAAAAACATTCAGTACTTC.

This clonotype was observed at least ten times. This chain links TRBV6-1 with TRBJ2-3, with 8 bases matching TRBD2. The germline gives CDR1 MNHNS, CDR2 SASEGT. The CDR3 consists of 17 residues. The ends lost 4 bases at V and 4 bases at J; junction bases unmatched: 13. DNA for the CDR3: TGTGCCAGCAGTGCCCGACTTGCGGGGGGAAGGGCAGATACGCAGTATTTT. This codes for CASSARLAGGRADTQYF.

The CDR3 loop is CASSISAGQKAFF. The CDR3 bases are TGTGCCAGTAGTATCAGCGCGGGACAAAAAGCTTTCTTT. The genes are TRBV19 and TRBJ1-1, with D possibly matching TRBD1 (6 bases). From germline, CDR1 is LNHDA and CDR2 SQIVND (reference sequence). The CDR3 sequence is 13 residues long. Trimming left V 3 bases short and J 9 bases short, with 14 bases between.

The genes are TRBV7-6 and TRBJ2-7; 7 positions match TRBD2. V lost 4 bases, J lost 6 bases, and 9 bases stayed unmatched. Per the germline V gene, CDR1 is SGHVS and CDR2 is FNYEAQ. This CDR3 spans 14 amino acids. Here the CDR3 reads CASSWEGRAGEQYF. CDR3 sequence (DNA): TGTGCCAGCAGCTGGGAGGGGAGGGCTGGCGAGCAGTACTTC.

As to this clonotype: The CDR3 does not end in the conserved phenylalanine or tryptophan, so this is likely a read error. This sequence joins TRBV6-4 and TRBJ2-3; D gene uncertain. Judging by the DNA end, TRBJ1-5 fits better; the J call may be wrong. The CDR3 spans 13 residues. Per the germline V gene, CDR1 is MRHNA and CDR2 is SNTAGT. The CDR3 DNA reads as TGTGCCAGCAGTGCGAAAGGCACAGATACGCAGCATCTT. Translating gives CASSAKGTDTQHL.

This clonotype occurred a few times. The rearrangement links TRBV7-9 to TRBJ2-5; tentatively, D is TRBD1 (5 bases). From germline, CDR1 is SEHNR and CDR2 FQNEAQ (reference sequence). Trimming removed 2 bases at V and 4 bases at J, with 11 bases between. The length of the CDR3 is 14 residues. Written as DNA, the CDR3 is TGTGCCAGCAGCTTAACAGGCCGAGGAGAGACCCAGTACTTC. Residues: CASSLTGRGETQYF.

The sample holds many counts of this clonotype. The chain joins TRBV24-1 to TRBJ2-2; D is possibly TRBD2 (5 bases). CDR3 length: 14 residues. The germline V and J ends were trimmed by 3 bases and 7 bases, with 11 bases remaining between them. Germline lookup yields CDR1 KGHDR and CDR2 SFDVKD. The CDR3 coding sequence is TGTGCCACCAGTGATCAAACTAGGAACGGGGAGCTGTTTTTT. This sequence encodes CATSDQTRNGELFF.

The gene calls are TRBV6-1 and TRBJ2-4; 7 positions match TRBD1. After removal of 8 bases from V and 0 bases from J, the junction contained 10 bases not matched to a gene. Germline V CDR1 and CDR2: MNHNS, SASEGT. This CDR3 is 16 amino acids long. CDR3 bases: TGTGCCAGCGGGACAGCAGTAGCTCTAGCCAAAAACATTCAGTACTTC. Translating it yields CASGTAVALAKNIQYF.

This clonotype was picked up a small number of times. The chain combines TRBV29-1 with TRBJ2-3; 7 bases fit TRBD2. CDR3 length equals 14 residues. J was trimmed by 1 base and V by 3 bases; bases with no gene match: 4. The V gene's germline CDR1 is SQVTM and CDR2 ANQGSEA. The CDR3 bases are TGCAGCGTTGACAAGCGGGACCGCACAGATACGCAGTATTTT. This translates into CSVDKRDRTDTQYF.

There are a few counts of this clonotype. At one boundary the junction diverges from the germline segment, which might be a read error. V is TRBV7-8 and J is TRBJ1-4; the match to TRBD1 covers 9 bases. This CDR3 has 15 residues. The germline gives CDR1 SGHVS, CDR2 FQNEAQ. The CDR3 DNA reads TGTGCCAGCGGCTTAGTAGGGACAGGGCGAGAAAAACTGTTTTTT. This gives the protein CASGLVGTGREKLFF.

The rearrangement links TRBV12-3 or TRBV12-4 to TRBJ1-3; perhaps TRBD1 as D (6 bases). This CDR3 contains 16 residues. V lost 2 bases and J 3 bases, leaving 14 bases between the germline ends. The CDR3 sequence is CASSLWGQIDGNTIYF. The CDR3 bases are TGTGCCAGCAGTTTATGGGGGCAAATCGATGGAAACACCATATATTTT.

The gene calls are TRBV15 and TRBJ2-4; a possible D gene is TRBD2 (5 bases). V was shortened by 0 bases and J by 8 bases, with 14 bases between the two germline ends. In germline, CDR1 is LNHNV, CDR2 YYDKDF (reference sequence). The length of the CDR3 is 15 residues. CDR3 amino acids: CATSRDRAGEDIQYF. For the CDR3, the DNA is TGTGCCACCAGCAGAGATCGGGCGGGTGAGGACATTCAGTACTTC.

There are many counts of this clonotype. The junction shows a germline mismatch at one end, possibly a read error. The CDR3 DNA is TGTGCCAGCAGCTACCTCTCCGACGAGCAGTACTTC. Its protein is CASSYLSDEQYF. The chain recombines TRBV3-1 with TRBJ2-7; D ambiguous. The length of the CDR3 is 12 residues. Germline V gene sequence: CDR1 LGHDT, CDR2 YNNKEL (reference sequence).

The chain is built from TRBV5-1 and TRBJ1-5, with 9 nucleotides matching TRBD1. This CDR3 spans 15 amino acids. Germline V gene data show CDR1 as SGHRS and CDR2 as YFSETQ. V shed 0 bases and J 2 bases; nucleotides not matched to a gene: 0. The chain's CDR3 is CASSLGTGGNQPQHF. The CDR3 DNA sequence: TGCGCCAGCAGCTTGGGGACAGGGGGCAATCAGCCCCAGCATTTT.

The chain uses TRBV6-2 or TRBV6-3 and TRBJ1-6, with 7 bases matching TRBD1. Trimming at V came to 6 bases and at J to 8 bases, leaving 7 bases not matched to a gene. Germline lookup yields CDR1 MNHEY and CDR2 SVGEGT. This CDR3 comprises 14 residues. The CDR3 protein is CASSRDSPDSPLHF. The CDR3 DNA is TGTGCCAGCAGCAGGGACAGTCCCGATTCACCCCTCCACTTT.

Turning to this clonotype: One end of the junction does not line up with germline, which may come from a read error. The V call is TRBV6-1, the J call TRBJ1-5, with TRBD1 matching 7 bases. This CDR3 comprises 14 residues. Germline CDR1 MNHNS, CDR2 SASEGT. CDR3 in DNA: TGTGCCGGCAGTGAGGTAGGGGGCGGGCAGCCCCAGCATTTT. It codes for CAGSEVGGGQPQHF.

The rearrangement joins TRBV11-1 to TRBJ2-6; tentative D call: TRBD1 (6 bases). This CDR3 is built from 17 residues. The germline V gene has CDR1 SGHAT and CDR2 FQDESV (reference sequence). V lost 5 bases and J lost 0, with 14 bases in between. CDR3 loop: CASSPHRARSGANVLTF. As DNA, the CDR3 is TGTGCCAGCAGCCCCCACAGGGCCCGCTCTGGGGCCAACGTCCTGACTTTC.